The 32 T cell receptor beta chains reported below all come from one sample, sequenced in a study of blood T cell repertoires in COVID-19 (TCRdb year 2020). Library creation used the immunoSEQ multiplex PCR assay. Not all clones reach the TCRdb copy of this immuneACCESS table, which keeps in-frame sequences only. Checked studies attribute under half of the gap to unresolved V genes and leave the rest unexplained. Recorded for this sample are over 450,000 clones; 89% of them occurred a single time. Of the sample, roughly 1% is held by the ten largest clones. Material: peripheral blood. These receptors all come from a man between 18 and 35 years old with COVID-19, enrolled during active disease.

The J gene is TRBJ1-2, the V gene TRBV6-5; no clear D gene. The germline CDR1 and CDR2 sequences are MNHEY and SVGAGI. This CDR3 is 13 amino acids long. V gave up 6 bases and J gave up 2 bases, with 10 bases separating them. In DNA, the CDR3 is TGTGCCAGCAGAGTCCTCGGGAACTATGGCTACACCTTC. Translated, it gives CASRVLGNYGYTF.

The rearrangement joins TRBV7-9 to TRBJ1-4, with TRBD1 identical over 7 bases. The CDR3 is 14 residues long. Germline trimming cut 6 bases from V and 3 bases from J; bases unmatched to any gene: 4. The germline V gene has CDR1 SEHNR and CDR2 FQNEAQ (reference sequence). The CDR3 here is CASRLGQPNEKLFF. DNA for the CDR3: TGTGCCAGCAGATTGGGACAGCCTAATGAAAAACTGTTTTTT.

In DNA form, the CDR3 reads TGCGCCAGCAGCGGGACTAGCGGGGGGATCGTACTGACGGATACGCAGTATTTT. It encodes CASSGTSGGIVLTDTQYF. V usage is TRBV5-1 and J usage is TRBJ2-3; 15 bases map to TRBD2. The germline V gene has CDR1 SGHRS and CDR2 YFSETQ. V was clipped by 4 bases and J by 6 bases; unmatched bases: 12. The CDR3 contains 18 residues.

The chain couples TRBV7-7 to TRBJ2-3; D is possibly TRBD2 (6 bases). V was shortened by 6 bases and J by 1 base, with 11 bases between the two germline ends. The germline CDR1 and CDR2 sequences are SSHAT and FNYEAQ (reference sequence). The CDR3 sequence is 14 residues long. The CDR3 DNA follows: TGTGCCAGCAGTTCCGGGGGAGGCACAGATACGCAGTATTTT. Its protein product is CASSSGGGTDTQYF. Full variable domain (missing parts from reference TRBV7-7 and TRBJ2-3): GAGVSQSPRYKVTKRGQDVTLRCDPISSHATLYWYQQALGQGPEFLTYFNYEAQPDKSGLPSDRFSAERPEGSISTLTIQRTEQRDSAMYRCASSSGGGTDTQYFGPGTRLTVL.

The chain has TRBV7-9 and TRBJ1-2; no definite D call. The germline CDR1 and CDR2 sequences are SEHNR and FQNEAQ (reference sequence). The CDR3 is 13 amino acids. Trimming pared 8 bases from V and 7 bases from J, leaving 17 bases between. CDR3 bases: TGTGCCAGCTGGGGAGCGCGTTTAGGTGGCTACACCTTC. Amino acid sequence: CASWGARLGGYTF.

The table lists this clone with a count of one. This chain joins TRBV2 and TRBJ2-7, with a possible D match to TRBD1 (6 bases). CDR1 SNHLY and CDR2 FYNNEI come from the germline V gene. This CDR3 spans 13 amino acids. Trimming took 4 bases from V and 8 from J, leaving 15 bases between them. CDR3: CASSGGTNPQQYF. As DNA, the CDR3 is TGTGCCAGCAGTGGGGGGACAAACCCCCAGCAGTACTTC.

This chain joins TRBV11-2 and TRBJ2-2; D gene unclear. With 5 bases removed from V and 7 bases from J, the gap between germline ends came to 14 bases. The germline gives CDR1 SGHAT, CDR2 FQNNGV. The CDR3 is 14 residues long. CDR3: CASSIKTIIGELFF. CDR3 DNA sequence: TGTGCCAGCAGCATAAAGACAATCATCGGGGAGCTGTTTTTT. The entire variable domain, with the rest obtained from reference TRBV11-2 and TRBJ2-2, is as follows: EAGVAQSPRYKIIEKRQSVAFWCNPISGHATLYWYQQILGQGPKLLIQFQNNGVVDDSQLPKDRFSAERLKGVDSTLKIQPAKLEDSAVYLCASSIKTIIGELFFGEGSRLTVL.

The genes are TRBV2 and TRBJ2-7; 13 bases line up with TRBD2. Germline assignment: CDR1 SNHLY and CDR2 FYNNEI. J gave up 6 bases and V 4 bases, and 6 bases lay outside the gene matches. The CDR3 loop spans 15 amino acids. Here the CDR3 reads CASSVTGLAGAEQYF. As DNA, the CDR3 is TGTGCCAGCAGTGTGACCGGACTAGCGGGAGCCGAGCAGTACTTC.

This clone was picked up one time. V is TRBV6-5 and J is TRBJ2-7; 11 positions agree with TRBD1. The V segment lost 2 bases and the J segment 6 bases; nucleotides outside the gene matches: 9. The CDR3 sequence is 16 residues long. Germline V gene lookup returns CDR1 MNHEY and CDR2 SVGAGI. In DNA, the CDR3 is TGTGCCAGCAGTTACGGAGGGACAGGGGGTAGGGGCGAGCAGTACTTC. Protein sequence: CASSYGGTGGRGEQYF.

V and J are TRBV18 and TRBJ1-4; possibly TRBD1 for D (6 bases). The CDR3 length is 14 residues. Germline V CDR1 and CDR2: KGHSH, LQKENI. V shed 3 bases and J shed 6 bases, with 11 bases lying between them. The CDR3, as DNA: TGTGCCAGCTCACCCACAGGGCGGGATGAAAAACTGTTTTTT. The encoded protein is CASSPTGRDEKLFF. Filled out from reference TRBV18 and TRBJ1-4, the complete variable domain reads NAGVMQNPRHLVRRRGQEARLRCSPMKGHSHVYWYRQLPEEGLKFMVYLQKENIIDESGMPKERFSAEFPKEGPSILRIQQVVRGDSAAYFCASSPTGRDEKLFFGSGTQLSVL.

This clone came up a few times. The chain recombines TRBV10-3 with TRBJ2-1, with D possibly TRBD1 on 5 matching bases. V was cut by 2 bases and J by 5 bases, with 7 bases left in between. CDR1 ENHRY and CDR2 SYGVKD come from the germline V gene. The CDR3 consists of 13 residues. The CDR3 loop is CAISERGDNEQFF. Written as DNA, the CDR3 is TGTGCCATCAGTGAGAGGGGCGACAATGAGCAGTTCTTC.

The V gene is TRBV10-2, the J gene TRBJ2-7; TRBD1 agrees at 9 bases. Germline V CDR1 and CDR2: WSHSY, SAAADI. This CDR3 contains 15 residues. Trimming at V came to 3 bases and at J to 4 bases, leaving 7 bases not matched to a gene. The CDR3 DNA is TGCGCCAGCAGTGACCCACAGGGGGCCCAATACGAGCAGTACTTC. Its protein is CASSDPQGAQYEQYF.

In its sample, this clone was seen once. V usage is TRBV27 and J usage is TRBJ1-6, with 10 bases fitting TRBD1. The CDR3 sequence is 13 residues long. Germline V CDR1 and CDR2: MNHEY, SMNVEV (reference sequence). V was clipped by 8 bases and J by 7 bases; unmatched bases: 2. CDR3 loop: CASGTGENSPLHF. CDR3 DNA sequence: TGTGCCAGCGGGACAGGGGAGAATTCACCCCTCCACTTT.

The gene calls are TRBV7-9 and TRBJ2-2, with 7 bases that match TRBD1. This CDR3 is built from 17 residues. J gave up 1 base and V 2 bases, and 7 bases lay outside the gene matches. From germline, CDR1 is SEHNR and CDR2 FQNEAQ (reference sequence). This CDR3 is CASSLPQGRQNTGELFF. The CDR3 coding sequence is TGTGCCAGCAGCTTACCACAGGGGCGACAGAACACCGGGGAGCTGTTTTTT. The full variable domain, rest sourced from reference TRBV7-9 and TRBJ2-2, is DTGVSQNPRHKITKRGQNVTFRCDPISEHNRLYWYRQTLGQGPEFLTYFQNEAQLEKSRLLSDRFSAERPKGSFSTLEIQRTEQGDSAMYLCASSLPQGRQNTGELFFGEGSRLTVL.

The chain joins TRBV27 to TRBJ1-4; D possibly corresponds to TRBD1 (5 bases). Trimming cost V 6 bases and J 0 bases, with 11 bases left between them. The V gene's germline CDR1 is MNHEY and CDR2 SMNVEV (reference sequence). The CDR3 has 15 amino acids. CDR3 in amino acids: CASRGVGATNEKLFF. CDR3 bases: TGTGCCAGCAGAGGGGTCGGAGCAACTAATGAAAAACTGTTTTTT.

This clone was detected only once. V and J are TRBV2 and TRBJ2-2; TRBD2 matches at 12 bases. This CDR3 has 17 residues. The germline gives CDR1 SNHLY, CDR2 FYNNEI. The junction had 3 bases not matched to a gene; V was cut back by 3 bases and J by 1 base. The CDR3: CASSEMGLAGNTGELFF. CDR3 coding DNA: TGTGCCAGCAGTGAGATGGGACTAGCGGGGAACACCGGGGAGCTGTTTTTT.

The chain couples TRBV14 to TRBJ2-7; D gene ambiguous. V lost 1 base and J lost 7, with 8 bases in between. Per germline, CDR1 SGHDN and CDR2 FVKESK. The CDR3 runs to 12 residues. DNA of the CDR3: TGTGCCAGCAGCCAAGGATCGAGGGAGCAGTACTTC. Translation: CASSQGSREQYF.

The gene calls are TRBV27 and TRBJ2-1; 7 bases are a match to TRBD1. Germline V gives CDR1 MNHEY, CDR2 SMNVEV (reference sequence). The CDR3 is made up of 13 amino acids. V dropped 5 bases and J dropped 8; count of bases not matched to a gene: 6. The CDR3 DNA reads as TGTGCCAGCAGTGTGACAGGGAATGATGAGCAGTTCTTC. Amino acid sequence: CASSVTGNDEQFF.

Points on this clone: Other DNA sequences within the sample encode an identical CDR3. This chain links TRBV7-9 with TRBJ2-7; D not resolved. Trimming pared 3 bases from V and 2 bases from J, leaving 8 bases between. Germline values: CDR1 SEHNR, CDR2 FQNEAQ (reference sequence). The CDR3 loop spans 13 amino acids. The CDR3 DNA reads as TGTGCCAGCAGCTTGGGCAGTCCCTACGAGCAGTACTTC. It yields the protein CASSLGSPYEQYF.

This chain uses TRBV5-6 with TRBJ2-7, with 8 positions matching TRBD1. The CDR3 is made up of 15 amino acids. Germline CDR1 and CDR2: SGHDT and YYEEEE. After removal of 0 bases from V and 4 bases from J, the junction contained 6 bases not matched to a gene. The chain's CDR3 is CASSLGAGGGYEQYF. The CDR3 nucleotides are TGTGCCAGCAGCTTGGGAGCAGGGGGCGGATACGAGCAGTACTTC.

The rearrangement links TRBV6-6 to TRBJ2-2, with 8 nucleotides matching TRBD1. V lost 7 bases, J lost 5 bases, and 9 bases stayed unmatched. This CDR3 region has 15 residues. CDR1 and CDR2 from the germline V gene are MNHNY and SVGAGI (reference sequence). Here the CDR3 DNA reads TGTGCCAGCATTTCCCAGGGGGCGGGAACCGGGGAGCTGTTTTTT. This encodes CASISQGAGTGELFF.

About this clone: Other DNA variants within this sample encode the same CDR3. The chain couples TRBV7-2 to TRBJ1-1; D not certain. This CDR3 has 14 residues. V was clipped by 3 bases and J by 1 base, with 9 bases between them. Germline V gene lookup returns CDR1 SGHTA and CDR2 FQGNSA. CDR3 sequence reads: CASSLSGGNTEAFF. The CDR3 DNA is TGTGCCAGCAGCTTGAGCGGAGGGAACACTGAAGCTTTCTTT.

This clone has a handful of counts. The chain joins TRBV5-4 to TRBJ1-1; a weak D match, TRBD1 (5 bases). V was shortened by 4 bases and J by 2 bases, with 18 bases between the two germline ends. Looked up from germline, CDR1 is SGHNT and CDR2 is YYREEE (reference sequence). The CDR3 extends over 16 amino acids. CDR3 residues: CASSVAGRRGNTEAFF. The CDR3 region has the DNA TGTGCCAGCAGCGTAGCTGGGCGGAGGGGCAACACTGAAGCTTTCTTT.

This clone was seen only once. The chain recombines TRBV28 with TRBJ2-7; TRBD1 agrees at 8 bases. CDR1 is MDHEN, CDR2 SYDVKM, per germline. The CDR3 loop spans 14 amino acids. After removal of 5 bases from V and 0 bases from J, the junction contained 3 bases not matched to a gene. The CDR3 bases are TGTGCCAGCAGTCCTCAGGGGGCCTCCTACGAGCAGTACTTC. Protein sequence: CASSPQGASYEQYF. Together with reference TRBV28 and TRBJ2-7, the CDR3 gives the full variable domain: DVKVTQSSRYLVKRTGEKVFLECVQDMDHENMFWYRQDPGLGLRLIYFSYDVKMKEKGDIPEGYSVSREKKERFSLILESASTNQTSMYLCASSPQGASYEQYFGPGTRLTVT.

The rearrangement links TRBV21-1 to TRBJ2-2; the table's TRBD1 call for D was not verified on the DNA. TRBV21-1 represents a pseudogene. CDR3 length: 17 amino acids. Here the CDR3 reads CASSAFGDTILPGELFF. As DNA, the CDR3 is TGTGCCAGCAGCGCGTTTGGGGACACAATCCTGCCCGGGGAGCTGTTTTTT.

Worth noting for this clone: Other DNA sequences of this sample code for an identical CDR3. The rearrangement uses TRBV19 and TRBJ1-1, with TRBD1 identical over 7 bases. The germline CDR1 and CDR2 sequences are LNHDA and SQIVND (reference sequence). Trimming took 3 bases from V and 1 from J; bases not matched to a gene: 2. The CDR3 totals 14 residues. The CDR3, as DNA: TGTGCCAGTAGTATCAGGACAGGGAACACTGAAGCTTTCTTT. This encodes CASSIRTGNTEAFF.

The chain couples TRBV5-1 to TRBJ1-1; D remains unclear. V gave up 0 bases and J gave up 5 bases, with 14 bases separating them. This CDR3 spans 15 amino acids. Germline assignment: CDR1 SGHRS and CDR2 YFSETQ. This CDR3 is CASSLVPGSSTEAFF. The DNA for the CDR3 is TGCGCCAGCAGCTTGGTACCGGGTTCAAGTACTGAAGCTTTCTTT.

V gene TRBV4-1 combines with J gene TRBJ1-1; D is perhaps TRBD1 (6 bases). V lost 6 bases and J 4 bases, leaving 18 bases between the germline ends. CDR1 is MGHRA, CDR2 YSYEKL, per germline. This CDR3 has 15 residues. In nucleotides, the CDR3 is TGCGCCAGCAGTCCTGCCCGGGACATGTTCACTGAAGCTTTCTTT. Translating it yields CASSPARDMFTEAFF.

This chain connects TRBV4-1 to TRBJ2-4, with D possibly matching TRBD2 (5 bases). The CDR3 has 16 amino acids. The germline gives CDR1 MGHRA, CDR2 YSYEKL. With 6 bases removed from V and 1 base from J, the gap between germline ends came to 16 bases. The CDR3 is CASSPRGMLAKNIQYF. CDR3 sequence (DNA): TGCGCCAGCAGTCCCAGAGGGATGTTGGCCAAAAACATTCAGTACTTC.

This clone appeared a single time. The rearrangement joins TRBV6-5 to TRBJ2-7; TRBD2 might be the D (5 bases). Germline V gene data show CDR1 as MNHEY and CDR2 as SVGAGI. The CDR3 has 12 residues. V lost 6 bases to trimming and J lost 2 bases, with 8 bases between them. CDR3 in amino acids: CASRLVPYEQYF. The DNA of the CDR3 is TGTGCCAGCAGACTAGTTCCCTACGAGCAGTACTTC.

The chain employs TRBV10-1 and TRBJ1-2, with a weak D call TRBD1 (5 bases). Per the germline V gene, CDR1 is WNHNN and CDR2 is SYGVQD (reference sequence). This CDR3 comprises 19 residues. The V and J ends lost 5 bases and 5 bases respectively, with 30 bases between them. The CDR3 region has the DNA TGCGCCAGCAGTTCAAGGGGTGTTTACCTTCCCCGCCACTTGTATGGCTACACCTTC. Translating it yields CASSSRGVYLPRHLYGYTF.

The genes are TRBV6-2 or TRBV6-3 and TRBJ2-7; 10 bases are shared with TRBD1. V was clipped by 5 bases and J by 6 bases; unmatched bases: 10. CDR3 length: 15 residues. Looked up from germline, CDR1 is MNHEY and CDR2 is SVGEGT. The CDR3: CASSQTGTGVREQYF. CDR3 DNA sequence: TGTGCCAGCAGTCAAACCGGGACAGGGGTGCGCGAGCAGTACTTC.